What follows describes a single T cell receptor (beta chain). The antigen is unknown. These data originate in a study of OX40 agonist ivuxolimab in advanced cancers. Overall study context: Prior anti-PD-1, anti-PD-L1 or anti-CTLA-4 therapy did not bar entry, and roughly 40% had some.

V lost 10 bases to trimming and J lost 7 bases, with 19 bases between them. CDR3 length: 13 residues. Germline CDR1 and CDR2: SNHLY and FYNNEI. Repertoires were generated with immunoSEQ multiplex PCR, while TCRdb's copy carries only in-frame clones and drops some. The table includes roughly 50,000 clones, roughly 81% detected once. Overall study results and limits: In CD8+ T cells, expanded clones were on average more numerous than in CD4+. Dose levels from 0.1 to 3.0 mg/kg saw CD4+ and CD8+ blood T cells expand clonally by week 6.

The rearrangement joins TRBV2 to TRBJ1-1; D not certain. This clonotype was sampled from an adult with an advanced solid tumor such as melanoma, head and neck, liver or kidney cancer. The material sequenced was CD4+ or CD8+ T cells sorted from blood, taken in a trial of the OX40 agonist ivuxolimab. CDR3 loop: CAKRVLRRDEAFF. The CDR3, as DNA: TGTGCCAAACGAGTCTTAAGGAGGGATGAAGCTTTCTTT.